These T cell receptor beta chains were read from a single sample in a study of siplizumab effects on memory and regulatory T cells. The table came from immunoSEQ multiplex PCR; TCRdb's copy has only in-frame clones and leaves some out. The table records roughly 100,000 clones, about 93% of them present only once. The sample was CD4+ T cells sorted from blood. The receptors were gathered from a human donor in good health. Both conserved end residues are part of each CDR3. Each record gives: V gene, CDR3 protein.

>TRBV6-6
CASGWGTGNEKLFF
>TRBV10-3
CAISLNTDGYTF
>TRBV19
CASSPGHRATQETQYF
>TRBV5-1
CASSLGGGTSYEQYF
>TRBV4-1
CASSHKESPLDPYEQYF
>TRBV5-6
CASSQPPGLPTYEQYF
>TRBV28
CASSLGSGNTIYF
>TRBV7-9
CASSFAEGRYF
>TRBV28
CASNGDTYEQYF
>TRBV7-9
CASSSVGITEAFF
>TRBV11-1
CASSSAETQYF
>TRBV5-1
CASSVGTFTSYEQYF
>TRBV7-2
CASSPPGQGNQPQHF
>TRBV18
CASSPRAGETQYF
>TRBV5-4
CASSFRDNQETQYF
>TRBV19
CASSESGGLAAIGGIF